The 3 T cell receptor beta chains below come from one sample, sequenced in a study of cytomegalovirus exposure and HLA in healthy donors. Using immunoSEQ multiplex PCR, the repertoire was profiled, and TCRdb retains in-frame clones only, with some absent. Altogether 95,000 to 150,000 clones are present, around nine tenths being singletons, with the ten largest covering around 6%. The material sequenced was PBMCs. These receptors came from a woman in her late teens or twenties in good health and CMV-seropositive.

The rearrangement joins TRBV29-1 to TRBJ1-3; 7 bases map to TRBD1. The CDR3 spans 13 residues. V lost 7 bases, J lost 2 bases, and 5 bases stayed unmatched. CDR1 SQVTM and CDR2 ANQGSEA come from the germline V gene. The CDR3 nucleotides are TGCAGCGCCGAAGGGGGCCCTGGAAACACCATATATTTT. Translated: CSAEGGPGNTIYF.

The chain recombines TRBV27 with TRBJ2-1; D is undetermined. With 0 bases removed from V and 8 bases from J, the gap between germline ends came to 8 bases. There are 13 residues in the CDR3. CDR1 and CDR2 (germline): MNHEY, SMNVEV (reference sequence). CDR3 bases: TGTGCCAGCAGTTTATCTGAGGCGCATGAGCAGTTCTTC. Translating gives CASSLSEAHEQFF.

The rearrangement joins TRBV9 to TRBJ2-7, with 7 bases fitting TRBD1. Germline V gene lookup returns CDR1 SGDLS and CDR2 YYNGEE. CDR3 length: 16 amino acids. The V segment lost 0 bases and the J segment 5 bases; nucleotides outside the gene matches: 11. The CDR3 spells CASSVGEGRGFNEQYF. DNA of the CDR3: TGTGCCAGCAGCGTAGGGGAAGGCAGGGGGTTCAACGAGCAGTACTTC.